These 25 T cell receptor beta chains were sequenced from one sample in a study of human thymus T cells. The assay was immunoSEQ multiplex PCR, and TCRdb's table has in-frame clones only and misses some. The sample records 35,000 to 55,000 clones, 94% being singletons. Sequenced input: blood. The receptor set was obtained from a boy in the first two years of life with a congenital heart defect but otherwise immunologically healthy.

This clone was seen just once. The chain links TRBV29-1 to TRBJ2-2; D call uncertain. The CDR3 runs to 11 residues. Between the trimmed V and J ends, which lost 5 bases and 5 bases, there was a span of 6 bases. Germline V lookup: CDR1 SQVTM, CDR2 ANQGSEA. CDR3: CSVSYTGELFF. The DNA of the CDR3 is TGCAGCGTTAGTTATACCGGGGAGCTGTTTTTT.

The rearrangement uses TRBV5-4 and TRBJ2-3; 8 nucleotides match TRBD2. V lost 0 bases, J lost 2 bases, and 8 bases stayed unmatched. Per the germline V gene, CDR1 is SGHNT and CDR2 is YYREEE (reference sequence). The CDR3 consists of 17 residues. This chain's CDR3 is CASSLEASGSYTDTQYF. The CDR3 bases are TGTGCCAGCAGCTTGGAGGCTAGCGGGTCGTACACAGATACGCAGTATTTT.

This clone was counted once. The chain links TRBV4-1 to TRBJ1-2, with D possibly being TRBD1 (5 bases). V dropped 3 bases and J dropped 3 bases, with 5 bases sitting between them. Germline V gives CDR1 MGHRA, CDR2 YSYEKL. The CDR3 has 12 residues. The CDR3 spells CASSQTDYGYTF. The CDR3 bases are TGCGCCAGCAGCCAGACAGACTATGGCTACACCTTC.

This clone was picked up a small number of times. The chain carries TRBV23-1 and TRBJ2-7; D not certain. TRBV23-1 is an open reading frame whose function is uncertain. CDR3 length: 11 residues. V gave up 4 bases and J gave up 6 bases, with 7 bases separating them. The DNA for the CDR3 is TGCGCCAGCAGTCTCTTACGCGAGCAGTACTTC. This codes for CASSLLREQYF.

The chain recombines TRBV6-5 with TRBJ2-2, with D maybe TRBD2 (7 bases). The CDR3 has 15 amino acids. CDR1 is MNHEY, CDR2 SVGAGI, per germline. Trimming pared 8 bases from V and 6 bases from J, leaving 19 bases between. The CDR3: CASGRQAGAAGELFF. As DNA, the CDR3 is TGTGCCAGCGGTAGGCAGGCGGGGGCAGCCGGGGAGCTGTTTTTT.

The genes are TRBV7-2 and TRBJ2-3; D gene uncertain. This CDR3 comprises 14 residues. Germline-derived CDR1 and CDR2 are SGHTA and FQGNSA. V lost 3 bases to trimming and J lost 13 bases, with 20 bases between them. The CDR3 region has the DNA TGTGCCAGCAGCTTCAGGCTCATGTGCCGGTGGGAGTATTTT. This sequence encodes CASSFRLMCRWEYF.

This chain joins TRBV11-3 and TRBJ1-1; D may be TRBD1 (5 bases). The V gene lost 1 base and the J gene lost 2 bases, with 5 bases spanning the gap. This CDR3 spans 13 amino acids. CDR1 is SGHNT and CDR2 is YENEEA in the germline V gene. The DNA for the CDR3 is TGTGCCAGCAGCTTAGGGACAAACACTGAAGCTTTCTTT. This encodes CASSLGTNTEAFF. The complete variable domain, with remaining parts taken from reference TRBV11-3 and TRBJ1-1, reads EAGVVQSPRYKIIEKKQPVAFWCNPISGHNTLYWYLQNLGQGPELLIRYENEEAVDDSQLPKDRFSAERLKGVDSTLKIQPAELGDSAVYLCASSLGTNTEAFFGQGTRLTVV.

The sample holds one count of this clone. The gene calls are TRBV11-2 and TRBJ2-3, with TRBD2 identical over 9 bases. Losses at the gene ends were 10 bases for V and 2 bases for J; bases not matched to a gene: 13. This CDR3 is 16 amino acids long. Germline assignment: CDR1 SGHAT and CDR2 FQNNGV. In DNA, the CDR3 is TGTGCCACTCCGGGTCCCCGCGGGGGGGCCACAGATACGCAGTATTTT. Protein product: CATPGPRGGATDTQYF.

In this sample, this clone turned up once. The CDR3 DNA follows: TGCGCCAGCACCGACTCCCTAAGTAGGGATACGCAGTATTTT. Translation gives CASTDSLSRDTQYF. The genes are TRBV10-1 and TRBJ2-3; D gene uncertain. The CDR3 has 14 residues. The V end was cut by 7 bases, the J end by 6 bases, with 17 bases between. CDR1 is WNHNN, CDR2 SYGVQD, per germline (reference sequence).

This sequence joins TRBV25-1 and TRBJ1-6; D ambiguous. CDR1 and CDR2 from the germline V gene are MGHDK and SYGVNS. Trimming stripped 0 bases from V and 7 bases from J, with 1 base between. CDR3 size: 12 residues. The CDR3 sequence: CASSEYNSPLHF. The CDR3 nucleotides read TGTGCCAGCAGTGAATACAATTCACCCCTCCACTTT.

In nucleotides, the CDR3 is TGTGCCAGCAGATTTCAGGGCACAGATACGCAGTATTTT. Protein sequence: CASRFQGTDTQYF. The chain recombines TRBV28 with TRBJ2-3, with D unresolved. The CDR3 loop spans 13 amino acids. The germline V and J ends were trimmed by 6 bases and 1 base, with 8 bases remaining between them. Germline CDR1 and CDR2: MDHEN and SYDVKM.

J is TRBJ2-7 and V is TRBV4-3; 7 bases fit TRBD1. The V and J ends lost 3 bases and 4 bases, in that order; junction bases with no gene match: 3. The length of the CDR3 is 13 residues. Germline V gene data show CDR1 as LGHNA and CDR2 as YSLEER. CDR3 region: CASSHQQGYEQYF. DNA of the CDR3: TGCGCCAGCAGCCATCAACAGGGGTACGAGCAGTACTTC.

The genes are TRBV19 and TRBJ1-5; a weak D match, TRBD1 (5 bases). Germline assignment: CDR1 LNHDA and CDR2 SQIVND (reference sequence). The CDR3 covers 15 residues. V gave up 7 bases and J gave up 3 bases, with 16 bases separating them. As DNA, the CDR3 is TGTGCCAGTAACCCGGGTAGGGGTTCCAATCAGCCCCAGCATTTT. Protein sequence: CASNPGRGSNQPQHF.

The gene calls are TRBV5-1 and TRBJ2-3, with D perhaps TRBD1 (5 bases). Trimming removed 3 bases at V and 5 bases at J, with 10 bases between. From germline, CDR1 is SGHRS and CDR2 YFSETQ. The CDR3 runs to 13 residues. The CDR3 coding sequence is TGCGCCAGCAGCTCCCTCAGGGAAGATACGCAGTATTTT. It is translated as CASSSLREDTQYF.

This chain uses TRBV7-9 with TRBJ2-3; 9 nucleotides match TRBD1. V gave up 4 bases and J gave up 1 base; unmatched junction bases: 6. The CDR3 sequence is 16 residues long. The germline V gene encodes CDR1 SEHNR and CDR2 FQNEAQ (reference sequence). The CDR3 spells CASSSRDREGTDTQYF. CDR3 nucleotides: TGTGCCAGCAGCTCCAGGGACAGGGAGGGCACAGATACGCAGTATTTT.

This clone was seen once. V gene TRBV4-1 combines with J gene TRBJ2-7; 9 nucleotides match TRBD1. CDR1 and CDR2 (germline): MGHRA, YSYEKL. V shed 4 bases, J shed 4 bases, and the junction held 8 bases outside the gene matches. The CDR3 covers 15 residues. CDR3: CASSLKGQGPYEQYF. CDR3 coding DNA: TGCGCCAGCAGCCTCAAGGGACAGGGCCCTTACGAGCAGTACTTC.

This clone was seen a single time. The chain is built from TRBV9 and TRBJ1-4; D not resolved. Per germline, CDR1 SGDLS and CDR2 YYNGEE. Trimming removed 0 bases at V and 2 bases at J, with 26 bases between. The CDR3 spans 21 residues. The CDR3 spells CASSVGTTGPSGGNTNEKLFF. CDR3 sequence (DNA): TGTGCCAGCAGCGTAGGAACAACGGGTCCTTCCGGAGGGAATACTAATGAAAAACTGTTTTTT.

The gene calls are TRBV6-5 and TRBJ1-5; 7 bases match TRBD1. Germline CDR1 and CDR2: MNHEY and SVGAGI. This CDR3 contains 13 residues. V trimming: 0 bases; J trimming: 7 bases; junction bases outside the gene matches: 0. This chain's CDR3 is CASSYSTGQPQHF. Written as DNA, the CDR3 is TGTGCCAGCAGTTACTCGACAGGGCAGCCCCAGCATTTT.

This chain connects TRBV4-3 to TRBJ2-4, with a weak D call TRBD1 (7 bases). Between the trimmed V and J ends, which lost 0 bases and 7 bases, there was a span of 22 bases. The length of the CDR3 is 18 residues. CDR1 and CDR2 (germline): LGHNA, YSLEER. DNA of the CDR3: TGCGCCAGCAGCCAAGATGTTCTGGCGGGGACAGCCCGGAACATTCAGTACTTC. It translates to CASSQDVLAGTARNIQYF.

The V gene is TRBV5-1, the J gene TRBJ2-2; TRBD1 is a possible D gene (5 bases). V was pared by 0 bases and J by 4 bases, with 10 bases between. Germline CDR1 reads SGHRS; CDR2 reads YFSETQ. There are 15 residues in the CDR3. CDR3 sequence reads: CASSLEGSITGELFF. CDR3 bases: TGCGCCAGCAGCTTGGAGGGGTCGATCACCGGGGAGCTGTTTTTT.

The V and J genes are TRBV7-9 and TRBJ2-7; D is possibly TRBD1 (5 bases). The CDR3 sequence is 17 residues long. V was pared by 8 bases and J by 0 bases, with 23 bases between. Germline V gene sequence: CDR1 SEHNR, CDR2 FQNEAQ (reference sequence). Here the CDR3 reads CASLPVWGPRPSYEQYF. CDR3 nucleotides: TGTGCCAGCCTTCCCGTTTGGGGCCCGCGCCCCTCCTACGAGCAGTACTTC.

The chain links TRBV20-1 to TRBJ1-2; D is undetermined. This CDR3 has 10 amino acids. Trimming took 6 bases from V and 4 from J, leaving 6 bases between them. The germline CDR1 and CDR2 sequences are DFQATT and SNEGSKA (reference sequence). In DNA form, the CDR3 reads TGCAGTGCCCCTGGCTATGGCTACACCTTC. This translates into CSAPGYGYTF.

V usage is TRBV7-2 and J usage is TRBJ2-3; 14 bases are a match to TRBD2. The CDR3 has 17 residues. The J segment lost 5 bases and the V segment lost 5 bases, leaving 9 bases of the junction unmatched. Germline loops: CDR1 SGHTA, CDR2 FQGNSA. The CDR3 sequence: CASSPRLAGGGKDTQYF. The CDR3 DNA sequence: TGTGCCAGCAGCCCGAGACTAGCGGGGGGGGGCAAAGATACGCAGTATTTT.

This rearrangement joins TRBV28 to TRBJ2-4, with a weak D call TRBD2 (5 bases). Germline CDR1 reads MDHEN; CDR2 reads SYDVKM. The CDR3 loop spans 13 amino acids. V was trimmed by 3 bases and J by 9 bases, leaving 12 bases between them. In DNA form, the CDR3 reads TGTGCCAGCAGTTTCCCGCGGGTAGGCATTCAGTACTTC. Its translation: CASSFPRVGIQYF.

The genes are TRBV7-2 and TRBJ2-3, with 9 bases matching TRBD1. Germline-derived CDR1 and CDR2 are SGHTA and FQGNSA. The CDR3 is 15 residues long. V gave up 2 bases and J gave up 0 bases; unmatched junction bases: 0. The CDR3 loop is CASSLTGGSTDTQYF. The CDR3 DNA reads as TGTGCCAGCAGCTTAACAGGGGGCAGCACAGATACGCAGTATTTT.